This T cell receptor (beta chain) derives from a study of cytomegalovirus exposure and HLA in healthy donors. Whole-study results and caveats: Most of the CMV-associated TCR beta chains (in a later analysis) appeared to be HLA-restricted. Data from an earlier analysis indicated that most TCR beta V segments were productive either about 90% or about 30% of the time.

13 Jbeta primers and 60 Vbeta primers were used for the PCR. The authors' processing: Later analysis identified tens of millions of unique TCR beta chains, roughly 11 million shared. Assay used: immunoSEQ multiplex PCR; TCRdb lists only in-frame clones, some missing. That table is the source of V, J and clone size, and D and trimming were worked out from the DNA. The sample records approximately 59,000 clones, approximately 64% being singletons. These donors counted as nominally healthy when sampled, but unrecorded immune exposures were likely. In regard to this clone: The antigen is unknown. Other DNA sequences in the sample encode the same CDR3.

CDR3 size: 15 residues. Germline CDR1 SGHTA, CDR2 FQGNSA. V shed 5 bases and J 2 bases; nucleotides not matched to a gene: 8. This TCR was recovered from a man aged 40-50 years in good health and CMV-seropositive. Sequenced: PBMCs. The rearrangement uses TRBV7-2 and TRBJ2-7, with 8 nucleotides matching TRBD2. In nucleotides, the CDR3 is TGTGCCAGCAGCCTAGTGCTAGCGGGTCCCTACGAGCAGTACTTC. Residues: CASSLVLAGPYEQYF.